These T cell receptor beta chains were read from a single sample in a study of T cells in Graves' hyperthyroidism and ophthalmopathy. TCRdb recomputed calls from the multiplex PCR reads with MiXCR, one row per CDR3 protein. In the table there are 300,000 to 450,000 distinct CDR3 sequences, around 15% of which are singletons. The sequencing input was blood. These receptors were collected from a woman aged 30 to 39 with Graves' ophthalmopathy. CDR3s include the opening cysteine and the closing phenylalanine or tryptophan. Fields, in order: J gene, V gene, clone size, D gene, CDR3 DNA, CDR3 protein. The D gene is left open where the match is weak. Part of the rows lack a size; the others show once, few, many or a class for expanded clones.

j_call: TRBJ1-4
v_call: TRBV7-2
clone_size: many
d_call: NA
cdr3_nt: TGTGCCAGCAGCTTGATTGCAACTAATGAAAAACTGTTTTTT
cdr3_aa: CASSLIATNEKLFF

j_call: TRBJ1-2
v_call: TRBV28
clone_size: many
d_call: NA
cdr3_nt: TGTGCCAGCAGTTCCCAGGTCTATGGCTACACCTTC
cdr3_aa: CASSSQVYGYTF

j_call: TRBJ2-1
v_call: TRBV5-6
clone_size: many
d_call: NA
cdr3_nt: TGTGCCAGCAGCTTGGAGGCAGGGGCTAGTTTGGACAATGAGCAGTTCTTC
cdr3_aa: CASSLEAGASLDNEQFF

j_call: TRBJ2-5
v_call: TRBV11-1
clone_size: many
d_call: NA
cdr3_nt: TGTGCCAGCAGCCCCCAGGAGGGTACAGGCCAAGAGACCCAGTACTTC
cdr3_aa: CASSPQEGTGQETQYF

j_call: TRBJ1-6
v_call: TRBV28
clone_size: many
d_call: NA
cdr3_nt: TGTGCCACCGAGCAGGGAAACAATTCACCCCTCCACTTT
cdr3_aa: CATEQGNNSPLHF

j_call: TRBJ1-5
v_call: TRBV30
clone_size: few
d_call: NA
cdr3_nt: TGTGCCTGGAGTCCCCCGGGCTCGGTCGGCCAGCCCCAGCATTTT
cdr3_aa: CAWSPPGSVGQPQHF

j_call: TRBJ2-4
v_call: TRBV2
clone_size: few
d_call: NA
cdr3_nt: TGTGCCAGCGCCCCGGCGATACTAGCCAAAAACATTCAGTACTTC
cdr3_aa: CASAPAILAKNIQYF

j_call: TRBJ2-7
v_call: TRBV5-1
clone_size: NA
d_call: NA
cdr3_nt: TGCGCCAGCAGCAAACGGACATTGCCTACCTACGAGCAGTACTTC
cdr3_aa: CASSKRTLPTYEQYF

j_call: TRBJ1-2
v_call: TRBV7-2
clone_size: many
d_call: TRBD1
cdr3_nt: TGTGCCAGCAGCGAGACGGACAGGGAGGACTATGGCTACACCTTC
cdr3_aa: CASSETDREDYGYTF

j_call: TRBJ2-3
v_call: TRBV29-1
clone_size: many
d_call: TRBD2
cdr3_nt: TGCAGCACGCCGGGACTAGCGGGGGGGGGCACAGATACGCAGTATTTT
cdr3_aa: CSTPGLAGGGTDTQYF

j_call: TRBJ2-7
v_call: TRBV11-2
clone_size: many
d_call: NA
cdr3_nt: TGTGCCAGCAGAACTAGCGACAGGCCCTACGAGCAGTACTTC
cdr3_aa: CASRTSDRPYEQYF

j_call: TRBJ1-1
v_call: TRBV20-1
clone_size: many
d_call: NA
cdr3_nt: TGCAGGGCAAACACTGAAGCTTTCTTT
cdr3_aa: CRANTEAFF

j_call: TRBJ1-1
v_call: TRBV11-2
clone_size: NA
d_call: NA
cdr3_nt: TGTGCCAGCAGCTTAGAACCGGGAGGCACTGAAGCTTTCTTT
cdr3_aa: CASSLEPGGTEAFF

j_call: TRBJ1-3
v_call: TRBV12-3/TRBV12-4
clone_size: many
d_call: NA
cdr3_nt: TGTGCCAGCAGGACTATCGGACAGCTCATCTCTGGAAACACCATATATTTT
cdr3_aa: CASRTIGQLISGNTIYF

j_call: TRBJ2-5
v_call: TRBV5-1
clone_size: many
d_call: NA
cdr3_nt: TGCGCCAGCAGCTGGGGATCGGAGGGGGAGACCCAGTACTTC
cdr3_aa: CASSWGSEGETQYF

j_call: TRBJ1-5
v_call: TRBV19
clone_size: NA
d_call: NA
cdr3_nt: TGTGCCAGTAGTACTACAGGGTTAGGCAATCAGCCCCAGCATTTT
cdr3_aa: CASSTTGLGNQPQHF

j_call: TRBJ1-2
v_call: TRBV4-1
clone_size: many
d_call: TRBD1
cdr3_nt: TGCGCCAGCAGCCATGTAACCGGGACAGCTTTCGATGGCTACACCTTC
cdr3_aa: CASSHVTGTAFDGYTF

j_call: TRBJ2-2
v_call: TRBV28
clone_size: many
d_call: NA
cdr3_nt: TGTGCCAGCAGTTTATGGATACAGGGAGGCACCGGGGAGCTGTTTTTT
cdr3_aa: CASSLWIQGGTGELFF

j_call: TRBJ2-3
v_call: TRBV20-1
clone_size: NA
d_call: TRBD2
cdr3_nt: TGCAGTGCTAGAGATCAGCGGGGGGTTATAGATACGCAGTATTTT
cdr3_aa: CSARDQRGVIDTQYF

j_call: TRBJ2-6
v_call: TRBV2
clone_size: many
d_call: TRBD1
cdr3_nt: TGTGCCAGCAGACGACAGGGGACGAGCTCTGGGGCCAACGTCCTGACTTTC
cdr3_aa: CASRRQGTSSGANVLTF

j_call: TRBJ1-1
v_call: TRBV7-2
clone_size: many
d_call: TRBD1
cdr3_nt: TGTGCCAGCAGCCTCAGACAGGGATCCACTGAAGCTTTCTTT
cdr3_aa: CASSLRQGSTEAFF

j_call: TRBJ2-5
v_call: TRBV20-1
clone_size: NA
d_call: NA
cdr3_nt: TGCAGTGCTAGAGACCCCCAGGGGCGCGGGGAGACCCAGTACTTC
cdr3_aa: CSARDPQGRGETQYF

j_call: TRBJ1-5
v_call: TRBV28
clone_size: many
d_call: NA
cdr3_nt: TGTGCCAGCAGTTTAGAGACAGGTGGGCATCAGCCCCAGCATTTT
cdr3_aa: CASSLETGGHQPQHF